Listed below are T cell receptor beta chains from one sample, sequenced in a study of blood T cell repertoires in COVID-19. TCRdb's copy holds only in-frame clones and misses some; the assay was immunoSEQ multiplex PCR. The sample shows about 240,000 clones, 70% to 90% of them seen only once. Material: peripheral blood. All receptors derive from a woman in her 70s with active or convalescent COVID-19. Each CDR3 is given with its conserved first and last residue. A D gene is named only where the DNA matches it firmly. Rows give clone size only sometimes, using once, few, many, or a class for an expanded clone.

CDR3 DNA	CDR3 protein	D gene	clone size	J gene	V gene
TGCGCCAGCAGCTTGGCCAGTAGGGGGTACAATGAGCAGTTCTTC	CASSLASRGYNEQFF	-	-	TRBJ2-1	TRBV5-1
TGCAGCTCAAGAGGTGTTGGCACAGATACGCAGTATTTT	CSSRGVGTDTQYF	-	once	TRBJ2-3	TRBV29-1
TGTGCCAGCAGCTTAGTGGGGCTAGGGGGCACTGAAGCTTTCTTT	CASSLVGLGGTEAFF	-	once	TRBJ1-1	TRBV7-8
TGTGCCATCAGTGAGTCGGCTAGCGGCAACAATGAGCAGTTCTTC	CAISESASGNNEQFF	TRBD2	-	TRBJ2-1	TRBV10-3
TGTGCCAGCAGTTTGCCGGGGGCTGGGGCCAACGTCCTGACTTTC	CASSLPGAGANVLTF	-	-	TRBJ2-6	TRBV28
TGTGCCAGCAGCCCATGGCAGGGTGGAAGCGAAAAACTGTTTTTT	CASSPWQGGSEKLFF	-	-	TRBJ1-4	TRBV7-2
TGTGCCAGCAGCCAGGGGGCTAATTCGAGGACTGAAGCTTTCTTT	CASSQGANSRTEAFF	TRBD1	-	TRBJ1-1	TRBV6-1
TGTGCCAGCAGCGTAGGAGTAGCGGGGGGCTACAAAGAGACCCAGTACTTC	CASSVGVAGGYKETQYF	TRBD2	-	TRBJ2-5	TRBV9
TGTGCCAGCTCACCAAATACCCAGGCCCAGCATTTT	CASSPNTQAQHF	-	-	TRBJ1-5	TRBV18
TGTGCCAGCAGTGATGGGCAGGGGCGGACTGAAGCTTTCTTT	CASSDGQGRTEAFF	-	-	TRBJ1-1	TRBV2
TGTGCCAGCAGCTGGGCAGGGGGCGAAGGATCCTACGAGCAGTACTTC	CASSWAGGEGSYEQYF	TRBD1	-	TRBJ2-7	TRBV7-4
TGTGCCAGCAGCCGATATAAAACAGGGCGAGTTTCGGTGAACACTGAAGCTTTCTTT	CASSRYKTGRVSVNTEAFF	-	-	TRBJ1-1	TRBV6-6
TGTGCCAGCAGCTTGGTTGCGGCTGGGGCCAACGTCCTGACTTTC	CASSLVAAGANVLTF	-	-	TRBJ2-6	TRBV5-5
TGTGCCAGCAGCGTAGGGGCAGGGCAAGGAGAGACCCAGTACTTC	CASSVGAGQGETQYF	-	-	TRBJ2-5	TRBV9
TGTGCCGCCGGGGGAGGGGACGTAGCCAAAAACATTCAGTACTTC	CAAGGGDVAKNIQYF	TRBD2	-	TRBJ2-4	TRBV30
TGCAGTGCTCAACGGGCGGGAGAGCAGTACTTC	CSAQRAGEQYF	-	few	TRBJ2-7	TRBV20-1
TGTGCCAGTAGAATGACAGGGGCACCACCTAATCAGCCCCAGCATTTT	CASRMTGAPPNQPQHF	TRBD1	-	TRBJ1-5	TRBV19
TGTGCCAGCTACAGGGAAGGGGCCTCTGGAAACACCATATATTTT	CASYREGASGNTIYF	-	once	TRBJ1-3	TRBV6-5
TGTGCCAGCAGTCCAGGGCAAGGGCTCGGAGCTTTCTTT	CASSPGQGLGAFF	-	few	TRBJ1-1	TRBV6-2/TRBV6-3
TGTGCCAGCAGCCTGCTTGGGCCAACAACTGAAGCTTTCTTT	CASSLLGPTTEAFF	-	-	TRBJ1-1	TRBV5-4
TGTGCCAGCAGCTTGACCCGGGACAGGCGTCAAGAGACCCAGTACTTC	CASSLTRDRRQETQYF	TRBD1	few	TRBJ2-5	TRBV11-1
TGCGCCAGCAGCTCCCCTCTACTACTTGAGCAGTTCTTC	CASSSPLLLEQFF	-	-	TRBJ2-1	TRBV5-1
TGCGCCAGCAGCTTGGAGGGGACAAGTCCGCCCCAGCATTTT	CASSLEGTSPPQHF	-	few	TRBJ1-5	TRBV5-1
TGTGCCAGCAGCAAAGGCGTCACGTGTTTC	CASSKGVTCF	-	-	TRBJ2-7	TRBV21-1
TGTGCCAGCAAGGGGAGCGGGATATCCTCCTACGAGCAGTACTTC	CASKGSGISSYEQYF	TRBD2	-	TRBJ2-7	TRBV2
TGTGCCTGGAACCGGTCGGGGAGCTCCTATAATTCACCCCTCCACTTT	CAWNRSGSSYNSPLHF	-	-	TRBJ1-6	TRBV30
TGTGCCAGCAACTTTTATCAGGGGGGTGGTAGGATTGAGCAGTTCTTC	CASNFYQGGGRIEQFF	-	-	TRBJ2-1	TRBV7-8
TGCGCCAGCAGATTTAGCGGGGGGGCCTACAATGAGCAGTTCTTC	CASRFSGGAYNEQFF	TRBD2	-	TRBJ2-1	TRBV5-1
TGTGCCAGCAGCCATCGAAGGACAGACTATGGCTACACCTTC	CASSHRRTDYGYTF	-	-	TRBJ1-2	TRBV14
TGTGCCAGCAGCCCAGGGGGCTCCTATAATTCACCCCTCCACTTT	CASSPGGSYNSPLHF	TRBD1	once	TRBJ1-6	TRBV3-1/TRBV3-2
TGTGCCAGCAGCTTGCCCCGGGTGTCCTATGGCTACACCTTC	CASSLPRVSYGYTF	-	-	TRBJ1-2	TRBV5-4
TGTGCCAGCAGTTACTCGAATGGGGGCGAACAGCCCCAGCATTTT	CASSYSNGGEQPQHF	-	-	TRBJ1-5	TRBV6-2/TRBV6-3
TGTGCCAGCACGTGGGGCGAACAGCCCCAGCATTTT	CASTWGEQPQHF	-	-	TRBJ1-5	TRBV28
TGTGCCAGCAGCTTAGGAGCCGGCTGGGCTGGCGAGCAGTACTTC	CASSLGAGWAGEQYF	-	-	TRBJ2-7	TRBV7-2
TGTGCCAGCAGCTCAGATACAGCAATAGCGGGGGGGAGGCGCGAGCAGTACTTC	CASSSDTAIAGGRREQYF	TRBD2	-	TRBJ2-7	TRBV7-2
TGTGCCAGCAGCCAATACAATGGACTAGCGATAGGAGAGACCCAGTACTTC	CASSQYNGLAIGETQYF	TRBD2	-	TRBJ2-5	TRBV14
TGCAGTGCTGTGGACAGGGAGGGCTACACCTTC	CSAVDREGYTF	TRBD1	-	TRBJ1-2	TRBV20-1
TGCAGTGCTAGTAGGGGCGGGAACACTGAAGCTTTCTTT	CSASRGGNTEAFF	-	-	TRBJ1-1	TRBV20-1
TGTGCCAGCAGTGTGAGAAGTGGGGCGAGGACAGATACGCAGTATTTT	CASSVRSGARTDTQYF	-	-	TRBJ2-3	TRBV25-1
TGTGCCTCAGGGGGCCAAACTTACACAAACTATGGCTACACCTTC	CASGGQTYTNYGYTF	TRBD1	-	TRBJ1-2	TRBV7-8
TGTGCCAGCAGCCAAGAGGCGGCAGCTATTTCCAATTCACCCCTCCACTTT	CASSQEAAAISNSPLHF	-	-	TRBJ1-6	TRBV4-2
TGCGCCAGCAGCCTAGCGGTGCCTAACTATGGCTACACCTTC	CASSLAVPNYGYTF	-	-	TRBJ1-2	TRBV5-1
TGTGCCAGCAGTTACAGGGAGGGTGGTGGTTCACCCCTCCACTTT	CASSYREGGGSPLHF	-	-	TRBJ1-6	TRBV6-5
TGCGCCAGCAGCCAAGTGGCAGGGGAGAACTACGAGCAGTACTTC	CASSQVAGENYEQYF	-	-	TRBJ2-7	TRBV4-3
TGTGCCAGCAGCTTGTCCCTAGCGGGGGTCTACGAGCAGTACTTC	CASSLSLAGVYEQYF	TRBD2	-	TRBJ2-7	TRBV7-2
TGTGCCAGCAGCGTGCGCGGGACAGGGATCGACGAGCAGTACTTC	CASSVRGTGIDEQYF	TRBD1	-	TRBJ2-7	TRBV11-2
TGTGCCAGCAGCGTGGAAGGGACAGGGTGGCAGTATGGCTACACCTTC	CASSVEGTGWQYGYTF	TRBD1	-	TRBJ1-2	TRBV9
TGCGCCAGCAGTGGGGGGACAGGGAGCGCCTACGAGCAGTACTTC	CASSGGTGSAYEQYF	TRBD1	-	TRBJ2-7	TRBV10-1
TGTGCCAGCCGTTCGGGGGTCACTAAAAACATTCAGTACTTC	CASRSGVTKNIQYF	-	-	TRBJ2-4	TRBV6-2/TRBV6-3
TGTGCCAGCAGTTTCCGGGACAGCTCCTACGAGCAGTACTTC	CASSFRDSSYEQYF	TRBD1	-	TRBJ2-7	TRBV7-2
TGTGCCACCAGTGATCCTTCCGGAGGGTCAGAAGAGACCCAGTACTTC	CATSDPSGGSEETQYF	-	-	TRBJ2-5	TRBV24-1
TGTGCCAGCAGTTACGAGGCAGAAACGAAAAGAACAGATACGCAGTATTTT	CASSYEAETKRTDTQYF	-	-	TRBJ2-3	TRBV6-2/TRBV6-3
TGTGCCAGCAGCTCCTCCTTAGGGGGCGAGCAGTACTTC	CASSSSLGGEQYF	-	-	TRBJ2-7	TRBV7-9
TGTGCCAGCAGCGTACAGGGCTATGGCTACACCTTC	CASSVQGYGYTF	-	-	TRBJ1-2	TRBV9
TGTGCCAGCAGATCCGGGACTAGCGGGGGGCAAGAGACCCAGTACTTC	CASRSGTSGGQETQYF	TRBD2	-	TRBJ2-5	TRBV5-8